These 25 T cell receptor beta chains were all obtained from the same sample, sequenced in a study of blood T cell repertoires in COVID-19. Measured with immunoSEQ multiplex PCR; TCRdb has only the in-frame clones, and not every one. The table has about 80,000 clones, 78% seen once; the top ten hold about 15%. The specimen sequenced was peripheral blood. The receptors were sampled from a human donor in a cohort sampled during active COVID-19.

Written as DNA, the CDR3 is TGTGCCAGCAGCAAACTACAGGGGGCCGGCGGCTACACCTTC. This translates into CASSKLQGAGGYTF. This chain links TRBV5-6 with TRBJ1-2, with TRBD1 matching over 9 bases. There are 14 residues in the CDR3. V lost 4 bases to trimming and J lost 8 bases; unmatched junction nucleotides: 9. The germline V gene has CDR1 SGHDT and CDR2 YYEEEE.

The chain joins TRBV5-1 to TRBJ1-1; weak D call: TRBD1 (6 bases). Germline V CDR1 and CDR2: SGHRS, YFSETQ. The CDR3 has 16 residues. V gave up 2 bases and J gave up 5 bases, with 19 bases separating them. DNA for the CDR3: TGCGCCAGCAGCTTAGGGCCCAGGGGCGCAAGGACTGAAGCTTTCTTT. This sequence encodes CASSLGPRGARTEAFF.

The chain couples TRBV5-5 to TRBJ1-1; 8 bases line up with TRBD1. J lost 7 bases, V lost 3 bases, and 17 bases had no gene match. The CDR3 totals 17 residues. Germline V gene lookup returns CDR1 SGHKS and CDR2 YYEKEE (reference sequence). The CDR3 DNA sequence: TGTGCCAGCAGCTCCCGCACTGACGGACAGGGTAAGGGTGAAGCTTTCTTT. This translates into CASSSRTDGQGKGEAFF. The complete variable domain, with remaining parts taken from reference TRBV5-5 and TRBJ1-1, reads DAGVTQSPTHLIKTRGQQVTLRCSPISGHKSVSWYQQVLGQGPQFIFQYYEKEERGRGNFPDRFSARQFPNYSSELNVNALLLGDSALYLCASSSRTDGQGKGEAFFGQGTRLTVV.

The V and J genes are TRBV7-2 and TRBJ2-1, with D tentatively TRBD2 (5 bases). CDR3 length: 17 residues. Trimming shortened V by 1 base and J by 0 bases, and 13 bases separated the two germline ends. The germline CDR1 and CDR2 sequences are SGHTA and FQGNSA. This CDR3 reads CASSLDGEQSSYNEQFF. CDR3 sequence (DNA): TGTGCCAGCAGCTTAGATGGGGAGCAGAGCTCCTACAATGAGCAGTTCTTC.

The count of this clone is one. This chain links TRBV20-1 with TRBJ2-1; 10 bases match TRBD2. V trimming: 3 bases; J trimming: 6 bases; junction bases outside the gene matches: 14. CDR3 size: 17 residues. The germline gives CDR1 DFQATT, CDR2 SNEGSKA (reference sequence). Here the CDR3 reads CSASTLAGAPSLNEQFF. The CDR3 DNA sequence: TGCAGTGCTAGTACTCTAGCGGGGGCCCCATCCCTCAATGAGCAGTTCTTC.

The chain carries TRBV27 and TRBJ1-2; 10 nucleotides agree with TRBD1. This CDR3 region has 19 residues. The J segment lost 8 bases and the V segment lost 3 bases, leaving 21 bases of the junction unmatched. Germline CDR1 reads MNHEY; CDR2 reads SMNVEV (reference sequence). The CDR3 coding sequence is TGTGCCAGCAGTTTTGGTTCGAGTATTCCGGGACAGGGGCTTTACGGCTACACCTTC. Encoded protein: CASSFGSSIPGQGLYGYTF.

The chain combines TRBV5-1 with TRBJ1-4; D not resolved. CDR1 and CDR2 from the germline V gene are SGHRS and YFSETQ. Trimming stripped 4 bases from V and 8 bases from J, with 18 bases between. CDR3 length equals 15 residues. Here the CDR3 reads CASSEIEGGGEKLFF. The CDR3 DNA reads as TGCGCCAGCAGCGAGATAGAGGGCGGAGGAGAAAAACTGTTTTTT.

The rearrangement joins TRBV4-3 to TRBJ2-1; 8 bases agree with TRBD1. The V and J ends lost 0 bases and 4 bases, in that order; junction bases with no gene match: 5. Germline V gene data show CDR1 as LGHNA and CDR2 as YSLEER. The CDR3 totals 16 residues. CDR3 residues: CASSQDQTGAYNEQFF. CDR3 sequence (DNA): TGCGCCAGCAGCCAAGATCAGACAGGGGCGTACAATGAGCAGTTCTTC.

This clone has just a few counts. This chain links TRBV5-4 with TRBJ1-3; 7 positions match TRBD1. This CDR3 is 12 amino acids long. The germline CDR1 and CDR2 sequences are SGHNT and YYREEE (reference sequence). The V and J ends lost 9 bases and 2 bases, in that order; junction bases with no gene match: 2. The CDR3 DNA follows: TGTGCCACCGGACAGGCTGGAAACACCATATATTTT. Translating it yields CATGQAGNTIYF.

The chain couples TRBV5-5 to TRBJ2-3, with a weak D call TRBD2 (5 bases). V was trimmed by 3 bases and J by 0 bases, leaving 11 bases between them. The CDR3 totals 15 residues. From germline, CDR1 is SGHKS and CDR2 YYEKEE (reference sequence). Here the CDR3 reads CASSYSGTSTDTQYF. The CDR3 nucleotides are TGTGCCAGCAGCTACAGCGGAACCAGCACAGATACGCAGTATTTT.

In nucleotides, the CDR3 is TGTGCCAGCAGCTACCTCGGGGAGTCTGGAAACACCATATATTTT. Amino acids: CASSYLGESGNTIYF. The rearrangement joins TRBV3-1 (or the pseudogene TRBV3-2) to TRBJ1-3; no reliable D call. The CDR3 contains 15 residues. V was shortened by 5 bases and J by 1 base, with 12 bases between the two germline ends. CDR1 is LGHDT and CDR2 is YNNKEL in the germline V gene (reference sequence).

This rearrangement joins TRBV29-1 to TRBJ2-1; D might be TRBD1 (6 bases). V lost 5 bases and J 4 bases, leaving 12 bases between the germline ends. Germline values: CDR1 SQVTM, CDR2 ANQGSEA. This CDR3 contains 13 residues. CDR3 DNA: TGCAGCGTTACCGGACAGATATACAATGAGCAGTTCTTC. Its protein is CSVTGQIYNEQFF.

V and J are TRBV27 and TRBJ2-7; 8 nucleotides line up with TRBD1. Trimming removed 5 bases from V and 2 bases from J; junction bases left unmatched: 8. The germline CDR1 and CDR2 sequences are MNHEY and SMNVEV (reference sequence). The CDR3 covers 15 residues. CDR3 sequence (DNA): TGTGCCAGCAGTGGTCCGGGACAGGACACCTACGAGCAGTACTTC. Amino acid sequence: CASSGPGQDTYEQYF.

This clone occurred a few times. The genes are TRBV7-2 and TRBJ2-1; 10 bases agree with TRBD2. V shed 2 bases, J shed 6 bases, and the junction held 7 bases outside the gene matches. Germline-derived CDR1 and CDR2 are SGHTA and FQGNSA. This CDR3 contains 16 residues. CDR3 in DNA: TGTGCCAGCAGCTTAACCACTAGCGGGGATTTCAATGAGCAGTTCTTC. This encodes CASSLTTSGDFNEQFF. Complete variable domain (other parts from reference TRBV7-2 and TRBJ2-1): GAGVSQSPSNKVTEKGKDVELRCDPISGHTALYWYRQSLGQGLEFLIYFQGNSAPDKSGLPSDRFSAERTGGSVSTLTIQRTQQEDSAVYLCASSLTTSGDFNEQFFGPGTRLTVL.

CDR3 bases: TGCACCAGCAGCCAAGATAAGCGGTGCCCCTATGAAAAACTGTTTTTT. Translation: CTSSQDKRCPYEKLFF. The rearrangement links TRBV1 to TRBJ1-4. TRBV1 is noted as a pseudogene. This CDR3 is built from 16 residues.

This rearrangement joins TRBV5-6 to TRBJ1-5; TRBD1 agrees at 7 bases. The CDR3 extends over 15 amino acids. V lost 0 bases, J lost 3 bases, and 3 bases stayed unmatched. From germline, CDR1 is SGHDT and CDR2 YYEEEE. The CDR3 nucleotides read TGTGCCAGCAGCTTGGTGGGGACAGCCAATCAGCCCCAGCATTTT. Translated: CASSLVGTANQPQHF.

V usage is TRBV6-6 and J usage is TRBJ2-1; TRBD2 matches 10 bases. Trimming cost V 2 bases and J 8 bases; bases outside gene matches: 9. The CDR3 length is 16 residues. Germline loops: CDR1 MNHNY, CDR2 SVGAGI (reference sequence). The CDR3 loop reads CASSYPFTSGDDEQFF. In nucleotides, the CDR3 is TGTGCCAGCAGTTACCCCTTCACTAGCGGGGACGATGAGCAGTTCTTC.

This clone was recorded a few times. The chain uses TRBV10-2 and TRBJ1-2, with TRBD1 identical over 10 bases. CDR1 is WSHSY, CDR2 SAAADI, per germline. The CDR3 is made up of 16 amino acids. V trimming: 0 bases; J trimming: 5 bases; junction bases outside the gene matches: 6. Here the CDR3 DNA reads TGCGCCAGCAGTGAGTCCGGGACAGGGGTGAGATATGGCTACACCTTC. This codes for CASSESGTGVRYGYTF.

This chain connects TRBV28 to TRBJ1-1; the match to TRBD1 covers 10 bases. This CDR3 region has 13 residues. Unmatched junction bases numbered 5, after V lost 2 bases and J lost 11 bases. Germline V gene sequence: CDR1 MDHEN, CDR2 SYDVKM. CDR3 bases: TGTGCCAGCAGTTTACGACGGACAGGGGGGGCTTTCTTT. Translated, it gives CASSLRRTGGAFF.

This chain links TRBV12-5 with TRBJ2-2, with 9 bases identical to TRBD1. V lost 1 base, J lost 6 bases, and 6 bases stayed unmatched. Germline CDR1 and CDR2: LGHNT and FRNRAP. The CDR3 is made up of 16 amino acids. Written as DNA, the CDR3 is TGTGCTAGTGGTTTGGCCACAGGGGGCGCGGCCGGGGAGCTGTTTTTT. This encodes CASGLATGGAAGELFF.

The rearrangement uses TRBV7-2 and TRBJ2-3; TRBD2 matches at 11 bases. CDR1 and CDR2 (germline): SGHTA, FQGNSA. The length of the CDR3 is 18 residues. The trim removed 0 bases at V and 2 bases at J, leaving 7 bases unmatched. In DNA, the CDR3 is TGTGCCAGCAGCTTAGCGGTGGTAGCGGGGGGGTACACAGATACGCAGTATTTT. Translated, it gives CASSLAVVAGGYTDTQYF.

The V call is TRBV18, the J call TRBJ1-5; 7 nucleotides agree with TRBD1. There are 14 residues in the CDR3. Germline lookup yields CDR1 KGHSH and CDR2 LQKENI. J was trimmed by 6 bases and V by 5 bases; bases with no gene match: 7. The CDR3 bases are TGTGCCAGCTCAGATGGACAGGCCCCTCAGCCCCAGCATTTT. Its protein product is CASSDGQAPQPQHF.

The gene calls are TRBV7-9 and TRBJ2-7; D is undetermined. The CDR3 extends over 15 amino acids. Trimming pared 4 bases from V and 4 bases from J, leaving 17 bases between. CDR1 and CDR2 (germline): SEHNR, FQNEAQ (reference sequence). The CDR3: CASSSSDTKTYEQYV. CDR3 DNA sequence: TGTGCCAGCAGCTCCTCAGACACAAAAACTTACGAGCAGTACGTC.

The V gene is TRBV10-3, the J gene TRBJ1-2; 10 nucleotides agree with TRBD1. CDR1 ENHRY and CDR2 SYGVKD come from the germline V gene. V shed 7 bases, J shed 4 bases, and the junction held 6 bases outside the gene matches. CDR3 length: 14 amino acids. For the CDR3, the DNA is TGTGCCATCATGAGGGGACAGGGGCCCTATGGCTACACCTTC. It is translated as CAIMRGQGPYGYTF.

J is TRBJ2-7 and V is TRBV25-1, with TRBD1 matching over 11 bases. The CDR3 is 15 amino acids. CDR1 MGHDK and CDR2 SYGVNS come from the germline V gene. V trimming: 4 bases; J trimming: 3 bases; junction bases outside the gene matches: 5. CDR3 in amino acids: CASSVSGTGGYEQYF. The CDR3 bases are TGTGCCAGCAGTGTTTCCGGGACAGGGGGCTACGAGCAGTACTTC.